Sequencing of this T cell receptor (beta chain) was carried out in a study of T cell changes during pregnancy in multiple sclerosis. Germline CDR1 is LGHNA and CDR2 is YSLEER. The V and J ends lost 0 bases and 7 bases respectively, with 13 bases between them. The CDR3 length is 15 residues. Produced via immunoSEQ multiplex PCR; TCRdb's table is partial and in-frame only. Here the sample spans about 73,000 clones, 85% to 95% being singletons. The sequencing here drew on peripheral blood, taken in the third trimester of pregnancy. The clonotype comes from a female donor in good health, enrolled as a control in a pregnancy study. This chain joins TRBV4-3 and TRBJ2-1; D possibly corresponds to TRBD2 (5 bases). CDR3 sequence reads: CASSQEVREWNEQFF. The CDR3 DNA sequence: TGCGCCAGCAGCCAAGAGGTGAGGGAATGGAATGAGCAGTTCTTC.